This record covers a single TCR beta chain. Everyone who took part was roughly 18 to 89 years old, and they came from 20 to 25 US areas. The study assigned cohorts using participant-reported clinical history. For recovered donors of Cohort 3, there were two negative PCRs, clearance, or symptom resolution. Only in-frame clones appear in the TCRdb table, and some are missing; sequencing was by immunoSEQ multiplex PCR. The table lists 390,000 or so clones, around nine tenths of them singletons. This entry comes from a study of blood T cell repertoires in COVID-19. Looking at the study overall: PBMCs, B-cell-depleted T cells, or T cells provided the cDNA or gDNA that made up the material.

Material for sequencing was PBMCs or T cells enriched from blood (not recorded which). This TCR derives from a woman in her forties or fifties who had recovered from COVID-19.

The CDR3 loop is CASSHDSSGANVLTF. CDR3 sequence (DNA): TGTGCCAGCAGTCATGACAGCTCTGGGGCCAACGTCCTGACTTTC. The chain uses TRBV2 and TRBJ2-6; D perhaps matches TRBD1 (5 bases). The CDR3 consists of 15 residues. The V and J ends lost 5 bases and 0 bases respectively, with 8 bases between them. Germline V CDR1 and CDR2: SNHLY, FYNNEI.